This is a list of T cell receptor beta chains from one sample in a study of blood T cell repertoires in COVID-19. Libraries were prepared by immunoSEQ multiplex PCR; TCRdb keeps only in-frame clonotypes and omits some of them. Among 150,000 to 200,000 clones listed, about 91% were seen once. Material for sequencing was PBMCs or T cells enriched from blood (not recorded which). The receptors come from a woman between 35 and 50 years old with acute COVID-19. The CDR3 runs from the conserved cysteine through the conserved F or W. Fields, in order: J gene, V gene, CDR3 length, CDR3 protein.

j_gene: TRBJ2-7; v_gene: TRBV7-7; len: 18; CDR3aa: CASSFRSPLAGGTYEQYF
j_gene: TRBJ1-2; v_gene: TRBV2; len: 15; CDR3aa: CASSGLAGGPYGYTF
j_gene: TRBJ1-2; v_gene: TRBV9; len: 12; CDR3aa: CASTGDTYGYTF
j_gene: TRBJ2-2; v_gene: TRBV5-4; len: 16; CDR3aa: CASSHDHLGGTGELFF
j_gene: TRBJ2-3; v_gene: TRBV5-1; len: 18; CDR3aa: CASSLGLAGGTSTDTQYF
j_gene: TRBJ1-1; v_gene: TRBV7-9; len: 13; CDR3aa: CASSLGSGSEAFF
j_gene: TRBJ2-2; v_gene: TRBV19; len: 15; CDR3aa: CASGPGQGRTGELFF
j_gene: TRBJ1-3; v_gene: TRBV30; len: 15; CDR3aa: CAWSGRVGPGNTIYF
j_gene: TRBJ1-6; v_gene: TRBV6-2/TRBV6-3; len: 17; CDR3aa: CASSWLGQGRYNSPLHF
j_gene: TRBJ1-5; v_gene: TRBV6-5; len: 13; CDR3aa: CASSRGFGQPQHF
j_gene: TRBJ1-6; v_gene: TRBV6-2/TRBV6-3; len: 16; CDR3aa: CASSYSVGTGNSPLHF
j_gene: TRBJ2-3; v_gene: TRBV10-1; len: 13; CDR3aa: CASSSGTSDTQYF
j_gene: TRBJ1-1; v_gene: TRBV29-1; len: 11; CDR3aa: CSSQGYTEAFF
j_gene: TRBJ2-3; v_gene: TRBV7-7; len: 17; CDR3aa: CASSLGSGTSGGGTQYF
j_gene: TRBJ2-5; v_gene: TRBV15; len: 16; CDR3aa: CATSRVYSPYQETQYF
j_gene: TRBJ1-1; v_gene: TRBV5-6; len: 12; CDR3aa: CASSQTGGDAFF
j_gene: TRBJ2-1; v_gene: TRBV28; len: 15; CDR3aa: CASTWTSGVYNEQFF
j_gene: TRBJ1-3; v_gene: TRBV29-1; len: 11; CDR3aa: CTAGEGNTIYF
j_gene: TRBJ1-5; v_gene: TRBV28; len: 17; CDR3aa: CASSERGLVLGNQPQHF
j_gene: TRBJ2-1; v_gene: TRBV4-1; len: 16; CDR3aa: CASSPRPTRDSNEQFF
j_gene: TRBJ2-7; v_gene: TRBV7-9; len: 13; CDR3aa: CASSLESSYEQYF
j_gene: TRBJ1-3; v_gene: TRBV5-1; len: 16; CDR3aa: CASSLDPGETGNTIYF
j_gene: TRBJ2-7; v_gene: TRBV30; len: 12; CDR3aa: CAWSVLNYEQYF
j_gene: TRBJ1-6; v_gene: TRBV5-5; len: 13; CDR3aa: CASSSSGVSPLHF
j_gene: TRBJ2-2; v_gene: TRBV4-1; len: 15; CDR3aa: CASSQWRGNTGELFF
j_gene: TRBJ1-2; v_gene: TRBV19; len: 15; CDR3aa: CASSSTGISIYGYTF
j_gene: TRBJ2-1; v_gene: TRBV6-5; len: 14; CDR3aa: CASSLAGGDNEQFF
j_gene: TRBJ2-1; v_gene: TRBV5-1; len: 15; CDR3aa: CASSLSSGGRNEQFF
j_gene: TRBJ1-3; v_gene: TRBV5-6; len: 15; CDR3aa: CASSLDSFSGNTIYF
j_gene: TRBJ1-1; v_gene: TRBV5-6; len: 15; CDR3aa: CASSYDRTGSKEAFF
j_gene: TRBJ2-3; v_gene: TRBV27; len: 16; CDR3aa: CASRRSGTTSTDTQYF
j_gene: TRBJ1-6; v_gene: TRBV28; len: 14; CDR3aa: CASSPTGGATPLHF
j_gene: TRBJ2-7; v_gene: TRBV28; len: 14; CDR3aa: CASRPGQATYEQYF
j_gene: TRBJ1-5; v_gene: TRBV7-9; len: 15; CDR3aa: CASSLAGGGNQPQHF
j_gene: TRBJ2-1; v_gene: TRBV5-6; len: 15; CDR3aa: CASSPSGYSYNEQFF
j_gene: TRBJ2-2; v_gene: TRBV2; len: 14; CDR3aa: CASRISTGSGELFF
j_gene: TRBJ2-3; v_gene: TRBV7-2; len: 16; CDR3aa: CASSLALAGVTDTQYF
j_gene: TRBJ2-3; v_gene: TRBV2; len: 15; CDR3aa: CASSRDRINTDTQYF
j_gene: TRBJ2-2; v_gene: TRBV19; len: 12; CDR3aa: CASKESTGELFF
j_gene: TRBJ1-2; v_gene: TRBV25-1; len: 14; CDR3aa: CASSEGRKNYGYTF
j_gene: TRBJ2-1; v_gene: TRBV7-3; len: 17; CDR3aa: CASSLTARASGVDEQFF
j_gene: TRBJ2-2; v_gene: TRBV5-1; len: 14; CDR3aa: CASSWTLYTGELFF
j_gene: TRBJ1-5; v_gene: TRBV7-3; len: 18; CDR3aa: CASSSNYNRSHSNQPQHF
j_gene: TRBJ2-5; v_gene: TRBV7-9; len: 15; CDR3aa: CASSPPGQGKETQYF
j_gene: TRBJ2-1; v_gene: TRBV12-3/TRBV12-4; len: 12; CDR3aa: CASSWGQDEQFF
j_gene: TRBJ2-7; v_gene: TRBV4-2; len: 22; CDR3aa: CARRHHPFSGPRGGAGPCEQYF
j_gene: TRBJ2-7; v_gene: TRBV29-1; len: 13; CDR3aa: CSVPSGETYEQYF
j_gene: TRBJ1-6; v_gene: TRBV6-5; len: 13; CDR3aa: CASSGGKGSPLHF
j_gene: TRBJ1-1; v_gene: TRBV2; len: 11; CDR3aa: CASSQTGQSFF
j_gene: TRBJ2-2; v_gene: TRBV30; len: 13; CDR3aa: CAWGTGNTGELFF
j_gene: TRBJ2-3; v_gene: TRBV13; len: 13; CDR3aa: CASSYRTPDTQYF
j_gene: TRBJ2-1; v_gene: TRBV4-3; len: 13; CDR3aa: CASSQLLVSEQFF
j_gene: TRBJ2-1; v_gene: TRBV9; len: 14; CDR3aa: CASSVDSPYNEQFF
j_gene: TRBJ2-7; v_gene: TRBV5-4; len: 12; CDR3aa: CASSLSSHEQYF